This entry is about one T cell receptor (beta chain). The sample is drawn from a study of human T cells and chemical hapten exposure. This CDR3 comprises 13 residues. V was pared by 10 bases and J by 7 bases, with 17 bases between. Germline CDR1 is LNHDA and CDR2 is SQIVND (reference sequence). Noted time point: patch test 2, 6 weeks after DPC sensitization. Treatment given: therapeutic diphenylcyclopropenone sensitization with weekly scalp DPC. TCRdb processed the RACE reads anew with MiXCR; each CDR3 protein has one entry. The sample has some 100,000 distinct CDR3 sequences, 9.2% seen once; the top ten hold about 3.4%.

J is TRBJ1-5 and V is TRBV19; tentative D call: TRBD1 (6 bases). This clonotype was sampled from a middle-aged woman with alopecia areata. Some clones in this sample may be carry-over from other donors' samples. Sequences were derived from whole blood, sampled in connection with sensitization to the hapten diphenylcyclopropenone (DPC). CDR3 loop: CATGRGLEQPQHF. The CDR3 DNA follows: TGTGCCACTGGCCGGGGGCTTGAACAGCCCCAGCATTTT.